Sequencing of this T cell receptor (beta chain) was carried out in a study of graft-versus-host responses after intestinal transplantation. Study at large: Those transplanted obtained multivisceral, liver-intestinal, or isolated intestinal grafts.

TCRdb keeps only in-frame clones here, not all; method: immunoSEQ multiplex PCR. The repertoire consists of under 7,000 clones, with about 91% occurring once and the leading ten covering around 4.9%. General study findings and limits: Early post-transplant declines in HvG were associated with peak levels of circulating GvH clones. Recipient-marrow GvH clones were detected, some having first appeared in ileum or blood.

The V gene's germline CDR1 is SGHRS and CDR2 YFSETQ. V lost 0 bases and J 4 bases, leaving 2 bases between the germline ends. The CDR3 is made up of 11 amino acids. With respect to this clone: What it binds is not known.

The receptor was isolated from a human patient who received an intestinal transplant, so some T cells may come from the graft donor. The specimen was PBMCs, collected around 88 days after transplant. The V gene is TRBV5-1, the J gene TRBJ2-7; D is ambiguous. The CDR3 protein is CASSLGYEQYF. The CDR3 DNA sequence: TGCGCCAGCAGCTTGGGTTACGAGCAGTACTTC.